This is a list of T cell receptor beta chains from one sample in a study of T-cell memory formation after mild COVID-19. TCRdb re-derived calls from the 5' RACE reads in MiXCR, one entry per CDR3 protein. Of around 530,000 distinct CDR3 sequences in the sample, 20% to 25% were seen once. Input material: PBMCs or a T cell subset sorted from them (not recorded which). The source is an adult woman who had mild COVID-19 (a few samples of this study predate the infection). Cell type and time point are not known. Each CDR3 is given with its conserved first and last residue.

TRBJ2-7 TRBV20-1 CSARGPGHPTYEQYF
TRBJ1-5 TRBV2 CASSTVEPQHF
TRBJ2-7 TRBV6-5 CASSYDLTAGGTYEQYF
TRBJ2-1 TRBV7-6 CASSSGLAGGAGNEQFF
TRBJ2-3 TRBV7-8 CASSLRLAGDTDTQYF
TRBJ2-7 TRBV10-2 CASSESDRADGEQYF
TRBJ1-5 TRBV30 CAWSVGGVYNQPQHF
TRBJ1-5 TRBV7-2 CASSYRGNQPQHF
TRBJ2-7 TRBV24-1 CATSAPSGTGKHEQYF
TRBJ2-1 TRBV12-5 CASGPPRGYNEQFF
TRBJ1-2 TRBV2 CASRGDSELYGYTF
TRBJ2-1 TRBV7-8 CASSFPLLGVGEQFF
TRBJ1-2 TRBV6-5 CASSPDSIYGYTF
TRBJ1-2 TRBV3-1 CASSPRDRARGYTF
TRBJ1-1 TRBV6-1 CASSESATEAFF
TRBJ2-3 TRBV7-9 CASSFETSTDTQYF
TRBJ2-2 TRBV4-1 CASSQEGLAGELFF
TRBJ1-1 TRBV5-1 CASSDRGVVNTEAFF
TRBJ2-7 TRBV9 CASSVARQGGYEQYF
TRBJ1-4 TRBV5-1 CASSLGDRGHREKLFF
TRBJ1-1 TRBV7-6 CASSLNSQGLLITEAFF
TRBJ2-7 TRBV24-1 CATSEPRSYEQYF
TRBJ1-1 TRBV18 CASYQTGETEAFF
TRBJ2-7 TRBV30 CAWSVGLAGDEQYF
TRBJ2-7 TRBV5-1 CASSLAPGTVTYEQYF
TRBJ2-3 TRBV4-2 CASSHEVPGGPEDTQYF
TRBJ1-1 TRBV9 CASSVAQGVTEAFF
TRBJ1-2 TRBV7-9 CASSFQGTPYGYTF
TRBJ2-7 TRBV24-1 CATSDQRQGTSGEQYF
TRBJ2-2 TRBV20-1 CSARDGGVELFF
TRBJ1-1 TRBV10-3 CAISELGNTEAFF
TRBJ2-7 TRBV5-1 CASSSAGTLGEQYF
TRBJ1-1 TRBV20-1 CSANGDSRNTEAFF
TRBJ1-1 TRBV6-6 CASSYDREGSTEAFF
TRBJ1-4 TRBV12-3/TRBV12-4 CASSQGTGTTNEKLFF
TRBJ2-7 TRBV29-1 CSVEDTTGREQYF
TRBJ2-2 TRBV5-5 CASSLGPGVTGELFF
TRBJ2-5 TRBV2 CASSDHRGRSEETQYF
TRBJ1-2 TRBV5-1 CASSSGHDGYTF
TRBJ2-7 TRBV20-1 CSARDRGEGSYEQYF
TRBJ2-1 TRBV5-1 CASTIAGGTWHEQFF
TRBJ2-1 TRBV2 CASILTTGTSLNEQFF
TRBJ1-2 TRBV5-1 CASSSPGPSFGYTF
TRBJ1-3 TRBV7-2 CASSPARYSGNTIYF